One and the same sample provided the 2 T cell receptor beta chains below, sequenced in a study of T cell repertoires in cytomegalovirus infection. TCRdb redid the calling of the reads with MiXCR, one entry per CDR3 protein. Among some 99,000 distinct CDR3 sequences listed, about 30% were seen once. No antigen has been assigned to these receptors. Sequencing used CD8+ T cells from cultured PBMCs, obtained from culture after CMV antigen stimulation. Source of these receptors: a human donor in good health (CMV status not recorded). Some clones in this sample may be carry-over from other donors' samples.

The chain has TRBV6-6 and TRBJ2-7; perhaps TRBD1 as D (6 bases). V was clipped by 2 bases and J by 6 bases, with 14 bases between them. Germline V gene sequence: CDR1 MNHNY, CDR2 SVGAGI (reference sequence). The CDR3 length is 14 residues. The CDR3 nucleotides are TGTGCCAGCAGTTACCTGACAGGAGCCCTCGAGCAGTACTTC. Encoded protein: CASSYLTGALEQYF.

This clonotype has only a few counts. This CDR3 reads CASSQVAGGDTEAFF. The CDR3 nucleotides are TGTGCCAGCAGCCAAGTCGCAGGGGGGGATACTGAAGCTTTCTTT. V usage is TRBV14 and J usage is TRBJ1-1, with 7 bases matching TRBD1. Losses at the gene ends were 1 base for V and 5 bases for J; bases not matched to a gene: 7. Germline V gives CDR1 SGHDN, CDR2 FVKESK. CDR3 size: 15 residues.